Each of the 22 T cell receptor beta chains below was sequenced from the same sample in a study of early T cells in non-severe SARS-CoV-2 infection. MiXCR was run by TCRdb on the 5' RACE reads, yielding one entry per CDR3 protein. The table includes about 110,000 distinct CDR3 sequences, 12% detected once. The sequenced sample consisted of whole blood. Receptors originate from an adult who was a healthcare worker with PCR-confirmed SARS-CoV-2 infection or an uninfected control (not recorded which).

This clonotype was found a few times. In DNA, the CDR3 is TGTGCCAGCAGCTTAATGGGGGCCGGGAATGAGCAGTTCTTC. Its translation is CASSLMGAGNEQFF. V is TRBV7-3 and J is TRBJ2-1; D might be TRBD1 (6 bases). CDR1 SGHTA and CDR2 FQGTGA come from the germline V gene. The V gene lost 1 base and the J gene lost 7 bases, with 11 bases spanning the gap. This CDR3 is built from 14 residues. The variable domain in full, with the rest retrieved from reference TRBV7-3 and TRBJ2-1, is GAGVSQTPSNKVTEKGKYVELRCDPISGHTALYWYRQSLGQGPEFLIYFQGTGAADDSGLPNDRFFAVRPEGSVSTLKIQRTERGDSAVYLCASSLMGAGNEQFFGPGTRLTVL.

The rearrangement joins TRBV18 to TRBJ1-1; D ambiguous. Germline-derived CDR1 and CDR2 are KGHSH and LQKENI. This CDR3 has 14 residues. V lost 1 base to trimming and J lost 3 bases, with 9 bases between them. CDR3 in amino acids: CASSPLYGDTEAFF. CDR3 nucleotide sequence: TGTGCCAGCTCACCACTCTACGGAGACACTGAAGCTTTCTTT.

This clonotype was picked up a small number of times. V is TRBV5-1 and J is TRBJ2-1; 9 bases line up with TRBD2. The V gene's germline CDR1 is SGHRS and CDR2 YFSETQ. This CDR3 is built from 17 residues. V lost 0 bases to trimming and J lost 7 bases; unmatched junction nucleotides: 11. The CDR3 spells CASSLGRRVAGDNEQFF. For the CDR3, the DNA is TGCGCCAGCAGCTTGGGTCGTCGGGTAGCGGGAGATAATGAGCAGTTCTTC.

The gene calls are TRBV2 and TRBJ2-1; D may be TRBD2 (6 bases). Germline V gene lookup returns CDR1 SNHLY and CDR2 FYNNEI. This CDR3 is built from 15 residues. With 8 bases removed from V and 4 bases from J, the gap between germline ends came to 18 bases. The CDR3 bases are TGTGCCAGCCGCCCCCGGGACTTGGGGTACAATGAGCAGTTCTTC. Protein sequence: CASRPRDLGYNEQFF.

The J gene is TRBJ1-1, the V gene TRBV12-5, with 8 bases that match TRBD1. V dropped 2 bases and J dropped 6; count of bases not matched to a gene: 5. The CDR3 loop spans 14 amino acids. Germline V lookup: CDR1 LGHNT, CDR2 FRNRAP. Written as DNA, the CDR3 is TGTGCTAGTGGTTTGATGAAGACAGGGGCTGAAGCTTTCTTT. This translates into CASGLMKTGAEAFF.

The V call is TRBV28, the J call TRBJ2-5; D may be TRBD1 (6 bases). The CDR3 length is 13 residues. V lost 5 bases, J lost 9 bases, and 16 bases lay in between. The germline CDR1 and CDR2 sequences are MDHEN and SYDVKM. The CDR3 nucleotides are TGTGCCAGCAGTCCTACAGGGTCAACGGCCCAGTACTTC. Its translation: CASSPTGSTAQYF.

CDR3 residues: CASVSNQPQHF. In nucleotides, the CDR3 is TGTGCCAGCGTGAGCAATCAGCCCCAGCATTTT. This sequence joins TRBV6-4 and TRBJ1-5; D call uncertain. The germline gives CDR1 MRHNA, CDR2 SNTAGT. The V end lost 8 bases, the J end lost 1 base, and 3 bases lay between the germline ends. The CDR3 has 11 amino acids.

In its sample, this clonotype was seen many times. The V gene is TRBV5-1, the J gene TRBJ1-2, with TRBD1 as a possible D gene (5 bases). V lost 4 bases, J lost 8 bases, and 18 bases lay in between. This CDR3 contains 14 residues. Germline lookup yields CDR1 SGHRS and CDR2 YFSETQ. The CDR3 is CASSPDSYPRGYTF. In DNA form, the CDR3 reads TGCGCCAGCAGCCCCGACAGCTATCCACGGGGCTACACCTTC.

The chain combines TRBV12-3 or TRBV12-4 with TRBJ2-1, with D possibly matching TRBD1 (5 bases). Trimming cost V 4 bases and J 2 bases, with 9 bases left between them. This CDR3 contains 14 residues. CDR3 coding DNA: TGTGCCAGCAGTTACAGGACACCCTACAATGAGCAGTTCTTC. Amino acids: CASSYRTPYNEQFF.

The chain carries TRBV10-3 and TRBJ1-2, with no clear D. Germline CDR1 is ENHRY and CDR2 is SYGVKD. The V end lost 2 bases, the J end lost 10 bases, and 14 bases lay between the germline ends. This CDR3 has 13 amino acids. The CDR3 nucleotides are TGTGCCATCAGTGAGGAGGACTTTTTGGACTACACCTTC. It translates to CAISEEDFLDYTF.

DNA of the CDR3: TGTGCCAGCAGACCCCAGGACAGGCCTCCTTATGGCTACACCTTC. It encodes CASRPQDRPPYGYTF. The chain uses TRBV6-5 and TRBJ1-2, with TRBD1 identical over 7 bases. V was pared by 6 bases and J by 5 bases, with 12 bases of the junction left unmatched. The CDR3 sequence is 15 residues long. Germline CDR1 MNHEY, CDR2 SVGAGI.

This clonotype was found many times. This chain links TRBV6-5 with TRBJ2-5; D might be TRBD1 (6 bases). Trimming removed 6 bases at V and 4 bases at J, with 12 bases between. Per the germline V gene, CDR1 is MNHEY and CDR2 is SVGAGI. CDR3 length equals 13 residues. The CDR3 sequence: CASSPTGTETQYF. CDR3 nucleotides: TGTGCCAGCAGCCCCACAGGGACAGAGACCCAGTACTTC.

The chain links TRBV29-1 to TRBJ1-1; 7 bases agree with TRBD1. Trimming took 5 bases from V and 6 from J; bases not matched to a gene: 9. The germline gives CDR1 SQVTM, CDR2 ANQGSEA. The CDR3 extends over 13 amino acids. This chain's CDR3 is CSVMRGRIAEAFF. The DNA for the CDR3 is TGCAGCGTTATGAGGGGGCGAATCGCTGAAGCTTTCTTT.

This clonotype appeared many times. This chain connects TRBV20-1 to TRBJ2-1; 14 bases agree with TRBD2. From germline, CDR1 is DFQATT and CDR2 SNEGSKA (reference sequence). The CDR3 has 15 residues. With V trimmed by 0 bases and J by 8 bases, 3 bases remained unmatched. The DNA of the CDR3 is TGCAGTGCTAGAGAGGGACTAGCGGGAGTCGATGAGCAGTTCTTC. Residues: CSAREGLAGVDEQFF.

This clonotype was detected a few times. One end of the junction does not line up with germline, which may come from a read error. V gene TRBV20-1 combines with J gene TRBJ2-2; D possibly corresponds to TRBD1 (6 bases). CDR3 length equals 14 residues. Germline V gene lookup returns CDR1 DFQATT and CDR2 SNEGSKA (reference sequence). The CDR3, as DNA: TGCAGTGCCAGAGGGGGATCGAACACCGGGGAGCTGTTTTTT. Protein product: CSARGGSNTGELFF.

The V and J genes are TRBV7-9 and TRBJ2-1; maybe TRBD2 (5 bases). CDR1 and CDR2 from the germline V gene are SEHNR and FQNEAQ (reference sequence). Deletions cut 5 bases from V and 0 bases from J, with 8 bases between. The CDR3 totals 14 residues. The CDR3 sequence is CASSRLNSYNEQFF. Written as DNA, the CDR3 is TGTGCCAGCAGCAGACTAAACTCCTACAATGAGCAGTTCTTC.

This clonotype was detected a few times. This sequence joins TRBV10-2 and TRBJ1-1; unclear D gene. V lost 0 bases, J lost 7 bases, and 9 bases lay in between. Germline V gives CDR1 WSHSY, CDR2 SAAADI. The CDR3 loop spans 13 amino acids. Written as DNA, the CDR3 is TGCGCCAGCAGTGAGTCCACCTGGCGTGAAGCTTTCTTT. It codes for CASSESTWREAFF.

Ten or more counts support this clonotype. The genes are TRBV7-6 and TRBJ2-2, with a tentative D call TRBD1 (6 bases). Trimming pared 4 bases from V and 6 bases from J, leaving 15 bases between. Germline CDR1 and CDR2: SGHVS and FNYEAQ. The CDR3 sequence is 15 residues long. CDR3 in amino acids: CASSSSTGGAGELFF. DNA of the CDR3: TGTGCCAGCAGCTCATCGACAGGTGGGGCCGGGGAGCTGTTTTTT.

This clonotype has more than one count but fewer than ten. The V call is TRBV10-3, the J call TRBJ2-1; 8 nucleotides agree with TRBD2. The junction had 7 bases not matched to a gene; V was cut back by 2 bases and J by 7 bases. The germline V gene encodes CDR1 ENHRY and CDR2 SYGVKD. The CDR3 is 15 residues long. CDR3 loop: CAISERGIAGNEQFF. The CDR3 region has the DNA TGTGCCATCAGTGAGCGGGGGATAGCGGGAAATGAGCAGTTCTTC.

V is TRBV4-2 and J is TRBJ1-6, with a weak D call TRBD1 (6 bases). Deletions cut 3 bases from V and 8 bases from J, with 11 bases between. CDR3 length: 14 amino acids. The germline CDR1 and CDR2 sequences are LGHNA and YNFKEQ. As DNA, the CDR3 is TGTGCCAGCAGCCAGCAGGGGTGGGATTCACCCCTCCACTTT. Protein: CASSQQGWDSPLHF.

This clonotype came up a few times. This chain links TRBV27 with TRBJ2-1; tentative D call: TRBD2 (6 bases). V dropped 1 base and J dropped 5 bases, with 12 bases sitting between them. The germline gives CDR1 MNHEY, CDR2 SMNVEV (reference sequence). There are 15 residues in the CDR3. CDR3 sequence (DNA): TGTGCCAGCAGTTTATGGGGGACTCGCAACAATGAGCAGTTCTTC. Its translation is CASSLWGTRNNEQFF.

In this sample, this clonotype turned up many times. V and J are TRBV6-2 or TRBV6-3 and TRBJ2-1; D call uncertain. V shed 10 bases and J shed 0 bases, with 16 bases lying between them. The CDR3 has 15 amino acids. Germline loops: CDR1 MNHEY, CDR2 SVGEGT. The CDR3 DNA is TGTGCCATTCAAAGAATAGAGAGCTCCTACAATGAGCAGTTCTTC. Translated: CAIQRIESSYNEQFF.